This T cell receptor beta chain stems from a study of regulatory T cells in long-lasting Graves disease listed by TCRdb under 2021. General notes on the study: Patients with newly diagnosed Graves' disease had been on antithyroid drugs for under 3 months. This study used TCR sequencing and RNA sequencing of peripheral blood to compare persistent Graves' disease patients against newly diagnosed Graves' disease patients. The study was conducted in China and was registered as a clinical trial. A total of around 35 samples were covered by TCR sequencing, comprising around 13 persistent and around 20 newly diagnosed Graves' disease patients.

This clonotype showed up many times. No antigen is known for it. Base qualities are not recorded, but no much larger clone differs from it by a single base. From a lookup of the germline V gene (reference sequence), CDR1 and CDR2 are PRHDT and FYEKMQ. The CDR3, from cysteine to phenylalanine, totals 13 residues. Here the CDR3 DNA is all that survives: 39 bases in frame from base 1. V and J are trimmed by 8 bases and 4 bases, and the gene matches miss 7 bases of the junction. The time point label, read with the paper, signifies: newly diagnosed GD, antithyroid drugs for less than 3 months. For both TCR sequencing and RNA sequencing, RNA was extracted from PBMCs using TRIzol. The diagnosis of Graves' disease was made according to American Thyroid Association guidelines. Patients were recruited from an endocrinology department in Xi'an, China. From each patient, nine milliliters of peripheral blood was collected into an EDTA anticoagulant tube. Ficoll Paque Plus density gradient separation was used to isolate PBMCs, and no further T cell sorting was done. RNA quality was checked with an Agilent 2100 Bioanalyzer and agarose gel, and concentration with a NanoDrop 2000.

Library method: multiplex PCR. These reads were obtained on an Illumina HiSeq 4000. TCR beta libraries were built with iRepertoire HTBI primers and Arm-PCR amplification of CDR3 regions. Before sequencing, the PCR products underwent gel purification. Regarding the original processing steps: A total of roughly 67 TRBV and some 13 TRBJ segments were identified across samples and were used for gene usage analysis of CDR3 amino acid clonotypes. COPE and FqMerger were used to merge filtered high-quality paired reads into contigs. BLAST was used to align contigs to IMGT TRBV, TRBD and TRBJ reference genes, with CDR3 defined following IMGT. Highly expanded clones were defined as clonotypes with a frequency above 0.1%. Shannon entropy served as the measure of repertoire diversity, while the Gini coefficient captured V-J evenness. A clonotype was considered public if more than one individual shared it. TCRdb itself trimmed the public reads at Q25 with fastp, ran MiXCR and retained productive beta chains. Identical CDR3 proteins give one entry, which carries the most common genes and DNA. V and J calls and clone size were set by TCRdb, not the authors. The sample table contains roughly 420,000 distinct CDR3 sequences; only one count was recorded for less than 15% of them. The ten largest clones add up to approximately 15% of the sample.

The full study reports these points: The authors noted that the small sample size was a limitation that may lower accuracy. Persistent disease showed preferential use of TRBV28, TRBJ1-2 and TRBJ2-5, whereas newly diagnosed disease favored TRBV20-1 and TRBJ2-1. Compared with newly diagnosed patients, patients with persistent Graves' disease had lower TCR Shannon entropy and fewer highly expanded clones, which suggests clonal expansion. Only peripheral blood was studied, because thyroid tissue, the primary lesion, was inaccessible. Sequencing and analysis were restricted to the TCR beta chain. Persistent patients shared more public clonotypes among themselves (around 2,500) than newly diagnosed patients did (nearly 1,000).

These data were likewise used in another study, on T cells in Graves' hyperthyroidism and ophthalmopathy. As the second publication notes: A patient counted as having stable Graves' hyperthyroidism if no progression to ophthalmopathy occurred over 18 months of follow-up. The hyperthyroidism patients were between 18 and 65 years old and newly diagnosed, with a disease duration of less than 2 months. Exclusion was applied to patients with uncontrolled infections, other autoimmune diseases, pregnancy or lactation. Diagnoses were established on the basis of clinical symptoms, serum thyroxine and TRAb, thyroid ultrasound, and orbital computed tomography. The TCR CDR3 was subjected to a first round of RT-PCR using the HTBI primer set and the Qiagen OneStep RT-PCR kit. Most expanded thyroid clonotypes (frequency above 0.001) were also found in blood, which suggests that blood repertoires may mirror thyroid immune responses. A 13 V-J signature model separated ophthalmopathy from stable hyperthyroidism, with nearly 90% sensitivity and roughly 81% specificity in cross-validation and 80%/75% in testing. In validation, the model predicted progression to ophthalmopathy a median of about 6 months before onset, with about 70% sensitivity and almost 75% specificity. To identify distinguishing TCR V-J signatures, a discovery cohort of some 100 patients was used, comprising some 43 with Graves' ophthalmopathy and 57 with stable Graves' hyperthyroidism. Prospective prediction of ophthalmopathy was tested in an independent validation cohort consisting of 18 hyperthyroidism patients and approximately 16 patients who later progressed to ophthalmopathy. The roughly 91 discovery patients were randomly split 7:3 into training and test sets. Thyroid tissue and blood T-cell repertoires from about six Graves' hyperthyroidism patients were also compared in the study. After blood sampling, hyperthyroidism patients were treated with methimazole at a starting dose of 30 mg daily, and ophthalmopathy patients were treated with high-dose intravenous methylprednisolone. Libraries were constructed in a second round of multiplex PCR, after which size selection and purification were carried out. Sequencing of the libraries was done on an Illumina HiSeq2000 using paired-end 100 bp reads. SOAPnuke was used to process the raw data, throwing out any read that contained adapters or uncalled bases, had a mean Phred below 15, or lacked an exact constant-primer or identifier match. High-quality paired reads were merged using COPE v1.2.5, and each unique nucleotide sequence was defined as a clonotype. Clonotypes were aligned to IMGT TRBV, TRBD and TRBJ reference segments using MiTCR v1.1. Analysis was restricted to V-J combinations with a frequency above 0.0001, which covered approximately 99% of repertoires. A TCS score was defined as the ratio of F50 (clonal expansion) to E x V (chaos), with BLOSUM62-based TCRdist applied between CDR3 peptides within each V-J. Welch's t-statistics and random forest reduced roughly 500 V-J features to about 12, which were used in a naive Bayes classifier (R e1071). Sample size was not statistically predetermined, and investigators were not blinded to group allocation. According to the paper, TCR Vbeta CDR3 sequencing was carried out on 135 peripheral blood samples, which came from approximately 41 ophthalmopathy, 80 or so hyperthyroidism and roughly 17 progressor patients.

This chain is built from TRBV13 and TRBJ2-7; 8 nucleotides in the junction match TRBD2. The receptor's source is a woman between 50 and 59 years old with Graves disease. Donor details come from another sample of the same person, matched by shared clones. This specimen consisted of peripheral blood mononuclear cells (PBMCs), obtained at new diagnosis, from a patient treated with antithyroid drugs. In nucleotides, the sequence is TGTGCCAGCGCTGAGCGGGAGAGGTACGAGCAGTACTTC. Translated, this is CASAERERYEQYF.